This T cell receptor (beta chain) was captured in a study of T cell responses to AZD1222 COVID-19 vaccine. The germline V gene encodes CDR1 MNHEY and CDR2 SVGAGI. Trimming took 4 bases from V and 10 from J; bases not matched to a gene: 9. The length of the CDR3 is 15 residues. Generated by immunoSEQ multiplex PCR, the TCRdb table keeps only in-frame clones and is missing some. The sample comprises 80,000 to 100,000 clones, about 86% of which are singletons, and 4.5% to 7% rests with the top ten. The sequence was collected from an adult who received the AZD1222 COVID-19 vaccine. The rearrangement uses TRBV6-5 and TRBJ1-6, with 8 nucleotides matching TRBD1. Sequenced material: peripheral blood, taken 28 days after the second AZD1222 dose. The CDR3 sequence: CASSSRTGLGSPLHF. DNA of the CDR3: TGTGCCAGCAGTTCCCGGACAGGGCTAGGATCACCCCTCCACTTT.